This T cell receptor beta chain is drawn from a study of T cells in Graves' hyperthyroidism and ophthalmopathy (dated by TCRdb to between 2018 and 2021). Notes on the research overall: Peripheral blood was collected at initial diagnosis, before any treatment. A discovery cohort of approximately 97 patients, about 44 with Graves' ophthalmopathy and 55 to 65 with stable Graves' hyperthyroidism, was used to find distinguishing TCR V-J signatures. Prospective prediction of ophthalmopathy was tested in an independent validation cohort of under 20 hyperthyroidism patients and some 17 patients who later progressed to ophthalmopathy. For training and testing, the approximately 92 patients in the discovery cohort were randomly divided in a 7:3 ratio. The study also compared thyroid tissue and blood T-cell repertoires from a handful of Graves' hyperthyroidism patients. Once sampling was done, hyperthyroidism patients were given methimazole at a starting dose of 30 mg daily, whereas ophthalmopathy patients were given high-dose intravenous methylprednisolone. The paper describes TCR Vbeta CDR3 sequencing of about 140 peripheral blood samples, made up of 43 ophthalmopathy patients, approximately 73 hyperthyroidism patients and 17 progressor patients. Study-level results and caveats: Most expanded thyroid clonotypes (frequency above 0.001) were also detected in blood, suggesting blood repertoires may reflect thyroid immune responses. A model built on a 13 V-J signature distinguished ophthalmopathy from stable hyperthyroidism, reaching around 87% sensitivity and 81.08% specificity in cross-validation and 80%/75% in testing. No statistical method was used to set the sample size in advance, and investigators knew the group allocation. During validation, the model predicted progression to ophthalmopathy a median of approximately six months ahead of onset, with roughly 65% sensitivity and almost 75% specificity.

As to this clonotype: Its antigen remains unidentified. No much larger clonotype is one base removed from it; base qualities were not supplied.

Hyperthyroidism patients were newly diagnosed, with disease duration under 2 months, and aged 18 to 65 years. Any patient with an uncontrolled infection, another autoimmune disease, pregnancy or lactation was excluded. Clinical symptoms, serum thyroxine and TRAb, thyroid ultrasound, and orbital computed tomography formed the basis for the diagnoses. Blood from progressor patients was drawn when they were first diagnosed with hyperthyroidism, before any ophthalmopathy symptoms appeared. Ficoll-Paque density gradient centrifugation was used to isolate PBMCs from about 9 ml of fresh peripheral blood. Progressor patients were initially diagnosed with Graves' hyperthyroidism and developed ophthalmopathy during follow-up. Total RNA was extracted with Trizol reagent, and quality was checked on an Agilent 2100 Bioanalyzer. The TCR beta CDR3 regions were amplified from the RNA transcripts. The first round of RT-PCR for the TCR CDR3 was performed with the HTBI primer set and the Qiagen OneStep RT-PCR kit. A second multiplex PCR round built the libraries, followed by size selection and purification. Paired-end sequencing of the libraries was performed with 100 bp reads on an Illumina HiSeq2000. The authors' pipeline ran thus. Raw data were processed with SOAPnuke, discarding reads with adapters, uncalled bases, mean Phred below 15, or no exact constant-primer or identifier match. High-quality paired reads were merged using COPE v1.2.5, and each unique nucleotide sequence was defined as a clonotype. Clonotypes were aligned to IMGT TRBV, TRBD and TRBJ reference segments using MiTCR v1.1. The analysis included only V-J combinations with a frequency above 0.0001, which together covered 99% to 99.2% of the repertoires. The TCS score was defined as the ratio of F50 (clonal expansion) to E x V (chaos), calculated using BLOSUM62-based TCRdist between CDR3 peptides within each V-J. Welch's t-statistics and random forest reduced roughly 540 V-J features to about 13, which were used in a naive Bayes classifier (R e1071). TCRdb reran the public reads through fastp at Q25 and MiXCR, keeping productive beta chains. Rows merge per CDR3 protein into single entries with the most common DNA and genes. The V and J calls were not made by the authors but by TCRdb's processing. This sample has around 400,000 distinct CDR3 sequences in its table, and more than 15% of those were observed once. The ten largest clones take up 25% to 35% of the sample.

CDR1 and CDR2, looked up from the germline V gene, are SGHVS and FQNEAQ. Trimming removed 2 bases from V and 12 bases from J; the gene matches leave 3 bases unexplained. From cysteine to phenylalanine, the CDR3 is 14 amino acids long. CDR3 DNA is the only sequence kept; it has 42 bases, read in frame from the first base. What was sequenced was blood. This receptor was taken from a woman aged 18-29 years with Graves' hyperthyroidism that later progressed to Graves' ophthalmopathy. The rearrangement joined TRBV7-8 to TRBJ2-1; the junction holds 14 bases that match TRBD2. The nucleotide sequence reads as follows: TGTGCCAGCAGCTTAAGACTAGCGGGAGGGCCGCAGTTCTTC. Its coded protein is CASSLRLAGGPQFF.